A selection of T cell receptor beta chains follows, all from one sample in a study of T cell repertoires in ileal Crohn's disease. Clones were sequenced by immunoSEQ multiplex PCR, and TCRdb holds only the in-frame ones, with some missing. The sample contains about 59,000 clones, around 90% of which appear only once. Sequenced input: ileal tissue. These receptors were obtained from an adult with Crohn's disease. Both conserved end residues are part of each CDR3. Fields, in order: clone size, J gene, D gene, V gene, CDR3 DNA, CDR3 protein. A D gene is named only where the DNA matches it firmly. Clone sizes are given selectively: once, few, many, or a class where the clone is expanded.

size: NA
J: TRBJ1-2
D: TRBD1
V: TRBV5-1
DNA: TGCGCCAGTTCTGTTCAGGGGGACGGCTACACCTTC
CDR3: CASSVQGDGYTF

size: few
J: TRBJ2-2
D: NA
V: TRBV5-6
DNA: TGTGCCAGCAGCTTGGTTCTCGGGGAGCTGTTTTTT
CDR3: CASSLVLGELFF

size: NA
J: TRBJ1-6
D: TRBD1
V: TRBV28
DNA: TGTGCCAGCAGGGAAGGGACAGGGAGTTTGGCCCTCCACTTT
CDR3: CASREGTGSLALHF

size: NA
J: TRBJ1-2
D: NA
V: TRBV19
DNA: TGTGCCGCCTCGCCGCGACAGACATATGGCTACACCTTC
CDR3: CAASPRQTYGYTF

size: NA
J: TRBJ2-7
D: TRBD2
V: TRBV11-3
DNA: TGTGCCAGCAGCTTCGCGATGGGACTAGCGGGAGTAGTTAAGTACTTC
CDR3: CASSFAMGLAGVVKYF

size: NA
J: TRBJ1-2
D: TRBD1
V: TRBV6-5
DNA: TGTGCCAGCGCCTACGGACAGGGGTTGAGAGGCTACACCTTC
CDR3: CASAYGQGLRGYTF

size: NA
J: TRBJ1-2
D: NA
V: TRBV15
DNA: TGTGCCACAGGAGGCGGGGCTAACTATGGCTACACCTTC
CDR3: CATGGGANYGYTF

size: NA
J: TRBJ1-5
D: NA
V: TRBV27
DNA: TGTGCCAGCAGTTTAATTGGGGCAGGGGAACGTCAGCCCCAGCATTTT
CDR3: CASSLIGAGERQPQHF

size: NA
J: TRBJ2-2
D: NA
V: TRBV19
DNA: TGTGCCAGTAGCGGACAGCCGACCGGGGAGCTGTTTTTT
CDR3: CASSGQPTGELFF

size: NA
J: TRBJ2-2
D: NA
V: TRBV11-2
DNA: TGTGCCAGCAGCACCTCGAACAAAGGGGAGCTGTTTTTT
CDR3: CASSTSNKGELFF

size: NA
J: TRBJ1-5
D: NA
V: TRBV18
DNA: TGTGCCAGCTCACCGACGGGAGGGGGGAGCAATCAGCCCCAGCATTTT
CDR3: CASSPTGGGSNQPQHF

size: NA
J: TRBJ1-1
D: NA
V: TRBV5-6
DNA: TGTGCCAGCTTGGGTAAGCGCACTGAAGCTTTCTTT
CDR3: CASLGKRTEAFF

size: NA
J: TRBJ2-5
D: NA
V: TRBV18
DNA: TGTGCCAGCTCACCATCGAACAGGGCCAGTTCTGTGACCCAGTACTTC
CDR3: CASSPSNRASSVTQYF

size: once
J: TRBJ1-6
D: NA
V: TRBV11-2
DNA: TGTGCCAGCAGCTTTCGCTCGACGGGTTCACCCCTCCACTTT
CDR3: CASSFRSTGSPLHF

size: NA
J: TRBJ1-1
D: NA
V: TRBV18
DNA: TGTGCCAGCTCACCACGTTTACAGGTTAAAGGGAACACTGAAGCTTTCTTT
CDR3: CASSPRLQVKGNTEAFF

size: NA
J: TRBJ2-5
D: NA
V: TRBV9
DNA: TGTGCCAGCAGCACTGGAGGGACAGCACAAGAGACCCAGTACTTC
CDR3: CASSTGGTAQETQYF

size: NA
J: TRBJ1-2
D: NA
V: TRBV19
DNA: TGTGCCAGTAGTATACTTACAGCCGCAAAGGAGGACTATGGCTACACCTTC
CDR3: CASSILTAAKEDYGYTF

size: NA
J: TRBJ1-1
D: TRBD1
V: TRBV2
DNA: TGTGCCAGCAGTGGCCGACAGGGAGGTGTCACTGAAGCTTTCTTT
CDR3: CASSGRQGGVTEAFF

size: NA
J: TRBJ2-7
D: TRBD2
V: TRBV2
DNA: TGTGCCAGCGCTAGCGGGGATCCCCCGTACGAGCAGTACTTC
CDR3: CASASGDPPYEQYF

size: NA
J: TRBJ1-1
D: NA
V: TRBV9
DNA: TGTGCCAGCAGCGTTGGGGATGGTACAGGTTTTCATGGGAACACTGAAGCTTTCTTT
CDR3: CASSVGDGTGFHGNTEAFF

size: NA
J: TRBJ2-1
D: NA
V: TRBV7-7
DNA: TGTGCTAGCAGCTTAGCCAACGGCAATGAGCAGTTCTTC
CDR3: CASSLANGNEQFF

size: few
J: TRBJ2-1
D: NA
V: TRBV6-4
DNA: TGTGCCAGCAGTGCCACAGCCGGGAGTGAGCAGTTCTTC
CDR3: CASSATAGSEQFF

size: NA
J: TRBJ2-7
D: TRBD1
V: TRBV15
DNA: TGTGCCACCAGCAGAGGACCAGACAGGGGTGGGGGCGAGCAGTACTTC
CDR3: CATSRGPDRGGGEQYF

size: NA
J: TRBJ1-1
D: NA
V: TRBV25-1
DNA: TGTGCCAGCAGTGATCCGGTAAACACTGAAGCTTTCTTT
CDR3: CASSDPVNTEAFF

size: NA
J: TRBJ2-7
D: NA
V: TRBV19
DNA: TGTGCCAGTAGTATAACTCCGGGTTTCTACGAGCAGTACTTC
CDR3: CASSITPGFYEQYF

size: NA
J: TRBJ1-6
D: NA
V: TRBV6-1
DNA: TGTGCCAGCAGTGAATCCGGGATTGGCTATAATTCACCCCTCCACTTT
CDR3: CASSESGIGYNSPLHF

size: once
J: TRBJ1-2
D: NA
V: TRBV5-4
DNA: TGTGCCAGCAGCCCAGACTCGGACGGGCTCCGAGGGGGCTACACCTTC
CDR3: CASSPDSDGLRGGYTF

size: NA
J: TRBJ1-3
D: TRBD1
V: TRBV6-1
DNA: TGTGCCAGCAGTCCACAGGGGGCCCCTGGAAACACCATATATTTT
CDR3: CASSPQGAPGNTIYF

size: NA
J: TRBJ2-1
D: TRBD2
V: TRBV6-1
DNA: TGTGCCAGCAGTGACCCCTTAGCGGGTAGCTCCTACAATGAGCAGTTCTTC
CDR3: CASSDPLAGSSYNEQFF

size: NA
J: TRBJ2-3
D: NA
V: TRBV7-2
DNA: TGTGCCAGCAGCACTAGGAGCAGCACAGATACGCAGTATTTT
CDR3: CASSTRSSTDTQYF

size: NA
J: TRBJ2-2
D: NA
V: TRBV28
DNA: TGTGCCAGCAGTTTAGGCGGGACGAACACCGGGGAGCTGTTTTTT
CDR3: CASSLGGTNTGELFF

size: NA
J: TRBJ2-5
D: NA
V: TRBV7-8
DNA: TGTGCCAGCAGCCCCCCAGGTAGCGTCGGGGAGACCCAGTACTTC
CDR3: CASSPPGSVGETQYF

size: NA
J: TRBJ2-1
D: NA
V: TRBV5-4
DNA: TGTGCCAGCAGCTTGGGGAAGCACAAGACTAAAATCGGTGAGCAGTTCTTC
CDR3: CASSLGKHKTKIGEQFF

size: NA
J: TRBJ2-5
D: NA
V: TRBV5-4
DNA: TGTGCCAGCAGCGCTGACAGATACCAAGAGACCCAGTACTTC
CDR3: CASSADRYQETQYF

size: NA
J: TRBJ1-2
D: NA
V: TRBV18
DNA: TGTGCCAGCTCACCATGGGGGGATCCCCTCTATGGCTACACCTTC
CDR3: CASSPWGDPLYGYTF

size: NA
J: TRBJ2-3
D: TRBD2
V: TRBV6-1
DNA: TGTGCCAGCAGAGTAGCGGGGGGCCCCACAGATACGCAGTATTTT
CDR3: CASRVAGGPTDTQYF

size: NA
J: TRBJ1-5
D: TRBD1
V: TRBV4-2
DNA: TGTGCCAGCAGCCACGGGACAGCCAATCAGCCCCAGCATTTT
CDR3: CASSHGTANQPQHF

size: NA
J: TRBJ1-1
D: NA
V: TRBV5-1
DNA: TGCGCCAGCAGCTTGTCAGGGGCAGGAAACACTGAAGCTTTCTTT
CDR3: CASSLSGAGNTEAFF

size: NA
J: TRBJ2-2
D: TRBD1
V: TRBV4-1
DNA: TGCGCCAGCAGCCAAGATACAGGGGCCGGGGAGCTGTTTTTT
CDR3: CASSQDTGAGELFF

size: NA
J: TRBJ1-2
D: TRBD1
V: TRBV7-3
DNA: TGTGCCAGCAGCTTACGCCCGGGAGAGACAGGGGAAGGCGGCTACACCTTC
CDR3: CASSLRPGETGEGGYTF

size: NA
J: TRBJ2-3
D: NA
V: TRBV4-3
DNA: TGCGCCAGCAGCCAAGAATTAATGCAGGGCCCGGATACGCAGTATTTT
CDR3: CASSQELMQGPDTQYF

size: NA
J: TRBJ1-3
D: TRBD1
V: TRBV7-9
DNA: TGTGCCAGCAGCATTGACAGGGTGTCGGCTGGAAACACCATATATTTT
CDR3: CASSIDRVSAGNTIYF

size: NA
J: TRBJ2-3
D: NA
V: TRBV18
DNA: TGTGCCAGCTCACCCTCGACTAGTCAGCCGCAGTATTTT
CDR3: CASSPSTSQPQYF

size: NA
J: TRBJ2-7
D: NA
V: TRBV7-9
DNA: TGTGCCAGCAGCTTCGGGACACACTCCTACGAGCAGTACTTC
CDR3: CASSFGTHSYEQYF

size: once
J: TRBJ1-5
D: TRBD1
V: TRBV7-2
DNA: TGTGCCAGCACCCTTCTTACAGGGGTCGGGAGGCCCCAGCATTTT
CDR3: CASTLLTGVGRPQHF

size: NA
J: TRBJ2-7
D: NA
V: TRBV2
DNA: TGTGCCACCATGCGTGCGGATACCTCCTCTACTCAGCAGTACTTC
CDR3: CATMRADTSSTQQYF

size: NA
J: TRBJ1-1
D: TRBD1
V: TRBV2
DNA: TGTGCCAGCAGTGAATGGACAGGGAACTCTGAAGCTTTCTTT
CDR3: CASSEWTGNSEAFF

size: NA
J: TRBJ1-1
D: NA
V: TRBV5-1
DNA: TGCGCCAGCAGGAGGGAACCCGACACTGAAGCTTTCTTT
CDR3: CASRREPDTEAFF

size: NA
J: TRBJ1-4
D: NA
V: TRBV18
DNA: TGTGCCAGCTCCCCACGCGGACTCTCAACTAATGAAAAACTGTTTTTT
CDR3: CASSPRGLSTNEKLFF

size: NA
J: TRBJ2-1
D: NA
V: TRBV27
DNA: TGTGCCAGCAGCGATAGCGAGAGAGCCCTCTACAATGAGCAGTTCTTC
CDR3: CASSDSERALYNEQFF

size: NA
J: TRBJ1-2
D: NA
V: TRBV5-1
DNA: TGCGCCAGCAGCTTGTCAGCTAACTATGGCTACACCTTC
CDR3: CASSLSANYGYTF

size: NA
J: TRBJ1-2
D: NA
V: TRBV6-5
DNA: TGTGCCAGCAGCCCCGGGAAAAGAGGCTACACCTTC
CDR3: CASSPGKRGYTF

size: NA
J: TRBJ2-1
D: TRBD2
V: TRBV18
DNA: TGTGCCAGCTCACCTGACCCGGGACTAGCGAGCAATGAGCAGTTCTTC
CDR3: CASSPDPGLASNEQFF

size: few
J: TRBJ2-2
D: TRBD2
V: TRBV19
DNA: TGTGCCAGTAGTAAAGGTACTAGCGGGAGTTGGAGGGATGGCACCGGGGAGCTGTTTTTT
CDR3: CASSKGTSGSWRDGTGELFF

size: NA
J: TRBJ1-5
D: NA
V: TRBV6-1
DNA: TGTGCCAGCAACCCCACAGGCCCCGGTCAGCCCCAGCATTTT
CDR3: CASNPTGPGQPQHF

size: few
J: TRBJ1-2
D: TRBD1
V: TRBV4-2
DNA: TGTGCCAGCAGCCAGGGACAGGGCTATGGCTACACCTTC
CDR3: CASSQGQGYGYTF

size: NA
J: TRBJ2-2
D: TRBD2
V: TRBV11-2
DNA: TGTGCCAGCAGCCTCGCGGGACTAGCGGGAGGCGGGGAGCTGTTTTTT
CDR3: CASSLAGLAGGGELFF